This is a list of T cell receptor beta chains from one sample in a study of tumor-infiltrating lymphocytes in glioblastoma multiforme. In TCRdb, the multiplex PCR reads were re-called with MiXCR into one record per CDR3 protein. This sample has under 35,000 distinct CDR3 sequences, with approximately 60% found just once. The sequencing input was brain tumor tissue. These receptors all stem from a male donor with glioblastoma. The CDR3 runs from the conserved cysteine through the conserved F or W.

j_call v_call cdr3_aa
TRBJ1-1 TRBV4-1 CASSQATSPAGPSTEAFF
TRBJ2-7 TRBV29-1 CSVELAHNTYEQYF
TRBJ1-3 TRBV20-1 CSALTGTTGNTIYF
TRBJ2-1 TRBV19 CASSRTSLNEQFF
TRBJ2-5 TRBV29-1 CSVDTVAGETQYF
TRBJ2-3 TRBV7-8 CASSIGRQTDTQYF
TRBJ2-5 TRBV5-4 CASSPARAEETQYF
TRBJ1-2 TRBV29-1 CSVELRGGDGCTF
TRBJ2-7 TRBV6-1 CASSEQVGVYEQYF
TRBJ1-1 TRBV10-3 CASAGTGLTTEAFF
TRBJ2-1 TRBV28 CASNRTGAASYYEQFF
TRBJ2-5 TRBV20-1 CSVRDLGHGETQYF
TRBJ1-1 TRBV29-1 CSVDPGLRRKAFF
TRBJ2-1 TRBV25-1 CASSKGGYNEQFF
TRBJ2-3 TRBV20-1 CSARVPFTDTQYF
TRBJ2-2 TRBV28 CASSLPGQENRGELFF
TRBJ1-1 TRBV29-1 CSARQGDRAEAFF
TRBJ1-1 TRBV6-5 CASQFTDRKTETFF
TRBJ1-2 TRBV14 CASSQLPRQGYGYTF
TRBJ2-1 TRBV29-1 CSGSGPGYNEQFF
TRBJ2-4 TRBV29-1 CSGAQAAINIQYF
TRBJ1-3 TRBV6-5 CASSQRVSQEAGNTIYF
TRBJ2-7 TRBV6-5 CASSCFSASQYEQCF
TRBJ2-3 TRBV4-2 CASSQDASGGADTQYF
TRBJ2-7 TRBV6-2/TRBV6-3 CASSPPGTGASYEQYF
TRBJ2-3 TRBV20-1 CSPTSPYEGTDTQYF
TRBJ2-2 TRBV11-2 CASSSQLAGGKTGELSF
TRBJ2-5 TRBV6-6 CASSYGGGWQETQYF
TRBJ1-4 TRBV29-1 CSVVIRGKEKLFF
TRBJ2-2 TRBV28 CASSPHGAGTGELFF
TRBJ2-7 TRBV20-1 CSAGRDSRNYEQYF
TRBJ2-6 TRBV28 CASSLSSGANVLTF
TRBJ2-2 TRBV5-4 CASSKGLTNTVELFF
TRBJ2-3 TRBV10-3 CATWTAPGLAGGLPDTQCF
TRBJ1-2 TRBV28 CASSSRQHYGYTF
TRBJ2-1 TRBV11-2 CASSLVPGGSYNEQFF
TRBJ1-1 TRBV2 CASGLWVGQGVSTEAFF
TRBJ2-3 TRBV11-2 CASSLRGGSTLTDTQYF
TRBJ2-3 TRBV4-2 CASSQGSGRARGTDTQYF
TRBJ2-1 TRBV20-1 CSTIRQGLGEQFF
TRBJ2-3 TRBV29-1 CSAFGVISTDTQYF
TRBJ2-7 TRBV11-2 CASSLDPNSYEQYF
TRBJ2-5 TRBV4-1 CASSHPPSGAETQYF
TRBJ2-3 TRBV5-5 CASSSSGPRGTNTQYF
TRBJ2-5 TRBV11-2 CASSLALGVRGSLEIHYF
TRBJ2-3 TRBV6-1 CASNENGRASDTQYF
TRBJ1-2 TRBV6-2/TRBV6-3 CASSYSTNGEQTPDTSNYGYTF
TRBJ2-3 TRBV4-1 CASSQVEGQGVFGTQYF
TRBJ2-1 TRBV20-1 CSAGADLAGANEEFF
TRBJ1-3 TRBV6-1 CASSERLRQDSGNTIYF